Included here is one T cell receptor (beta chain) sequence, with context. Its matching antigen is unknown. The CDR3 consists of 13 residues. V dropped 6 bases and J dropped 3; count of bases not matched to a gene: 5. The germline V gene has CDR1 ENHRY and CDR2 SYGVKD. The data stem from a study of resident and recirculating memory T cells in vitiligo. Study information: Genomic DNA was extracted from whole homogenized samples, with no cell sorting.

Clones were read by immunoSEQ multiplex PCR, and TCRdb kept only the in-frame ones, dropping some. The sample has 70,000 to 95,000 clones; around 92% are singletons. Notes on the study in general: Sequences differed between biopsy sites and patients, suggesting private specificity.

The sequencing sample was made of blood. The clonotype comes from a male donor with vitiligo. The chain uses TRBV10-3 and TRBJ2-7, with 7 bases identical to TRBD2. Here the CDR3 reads CAISAGVGYEQYF. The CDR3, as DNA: TGTGCCATCAGCGCGGGAGTTGGCTACGAGCAGTACTTC.